Following are 18 T cell receptor beta chains from one sample sequenced in a study of metastatic and nonmetastatic thyroid tumors. TCRdb re-called clones via MiXCR from the PCR reads. Among about 20,000 clones listed, approximately 20% were seen once. Thyroid surgery was performed in patients who had received no treatment beforehand. Sequencing was performed on tumor tissue. The receptors come from a female donor with papillary thyroid cancer or a benign thyroid nodule (not recorded which). Some clones in this sample may be carry-over from other donors' samples.

This clone has a count of ten or more. This rearrangement joins TRBV28 to TRBJ1-1; D uncertain. CDR1 is MDHEN, CDR2 SYDVKM, per germline. V was pared by 6 bases and J by 2 bases, with 13 bases between. This CDR3 has 14 amino acids. For the CDR3, the DNA is TGTGCCAGCAGCCGTCTAGTCCCAAACACTGAAGCTTTCTTT. Protein sequence: CASSRLVPNTEAFF.

This clone was seen more than once but under ten times. This chain joins TRBV2 and TRBJ1-1; 8 nucleotides agree with TRBD1. V lost 2 bases and J lost 10; bases outside the gene matches: 12. The CDR3 is made up of 15 amino acids. Looked up from germline, CDR1 is SNHLY and CDR2 is FYNNEI. The CDR3 here is CASSERLDREIVAFF. As DNA, the CDR3 is TGTGCCAGCAGTGAAAGGTTGGACAGGGAGATCGTAGCTTTCTTT.

This clone was seen a handful of times. The chain carries TRBV27 and TRBJ2-5, with TRBD1 identical over 7 bases. There are 15 residues in the CDR3. Germline trimming cut 6 bases from V and 4 bases from J; bases unmatched to any gene: 11. CDR1 is MNHEY, CDR2 SMNVEV, per germline (reference sequence). CDR3 in DNA: TGTGCCAGCAGGCGATCTCTAGGGGGCAGAGAGACCCAGTACTTC. As protein: CASRRSLGGRETQYF.

This clone was recorded many times. The rearrangement joins TRBV5-1 to TRBJ2-2, with TRBD2 identical over 10 bases. Germline CDR1 SGHRS, CDR2 YFSETQ. V shed 3 bases and J 1 base; nucleotides not matched to a gene: 6. This CDR3 has 17 amino acids. The CDR3 sequence is CASSSLLAGGNTGELFF. The CDR3, as DNA: TGCGCCAGCAGCTCTTTATTAGCGGGAGGGAACACCGGGGAGCTGTTTTTT.

This clone was counted at least ten times. The chain joins TRBV28 to TRBJ1-6, with no clear D. The germline V and J ends were trimmed by 1 base and 7 bases, with 14 bases remaining between them. CDR1 and CDR2 (germline): MDHEN, SYDVKM. This CDR3 has 16 residues. CDR3 in DNA: TGTGCCAGCAGTTTATCCCCTAGGAGAGGGAATTCACCCCTCCACTTT. Translation: CASSLSPRRGNSPLHF.

Of note for this clone: A much larger clone is a single base away; this may be a read error. The chain couples TRBV11-3 to TRBJ2-5; the D gene is possibly TRBD2 (5 bases). The V gene's germline CDR1 is SGHNT and CDR2 YENEEA. Trimming pared 5 bases from V and 7 bases from J, leaving 23 bases between. This CDR3 spans 16 amino acids. In DNA form, the CDR3 reads TGTGCCAGCAGCCCCCGCCTAGTGACGGTAGGAGGGACCCAGTACTTC. Encoded protein: CASSPRLVTVGGTQYF. The whole variable domain, remainder taken from reference TRBV11-3 and TRBJ2-5, is EAGVVQSPRYKIIEKKQPVAFWCNPISGHNTLYWYLQNLGQGPELLIRYENEEAVDDSQLPKDRFSAERLKGVDSTLKIQPAELGDSAVYLCASSPRLVTVGGTQYFGPGTRLLVL.

In this sample, this clone turned up once. Germline is not matched at one junction end, which may reflect a read error. V is TRBV4-2 and J is TRBJ2-1; 8 bases align to TRBD2. The germline V gene encodes CDR1 LGHNA and CDR2 YNFKEQ. The CDR3 runs 16 residues. CDR3 nucleotides: TGTGCCGGCAGCCAGGGGCTACCGGGGGGGTCGAATGAGCAGTTCTTC. It is translated as CAGSQGLPGGSNEQFF.

The chain combines TRBV4-1 with TRBJ1-1; a weak D match, TRBD1 (6 bases). Looked up from germline, CDR1 is MGHRA and CDR2 is YSYEKL. Trimming pared 0 bases from V and 3 bases from J, leaving 20 bases between. The CDR3 covers 18 residues. The CDR3 protein is CASSQELGGGHGHTEAFF. In DNA, the CDR3 is TGCGCCAGCAGCCAAGAATTAGGTGGGGGACATGGGCACACTGAAGCTTTCTTT.

At least ten counts were recorded for this clone. The chain couples TRBV2 to TRBJ1-5, with unresolved D. Germline CDR1 reads SNHLY; CDR2 reads FYNNEI. The CDR3 is 13 amino acids. Trimming cost V 5 bases and J 3 bases, with 8 bases left between them. The DNA for the CDR3 is TGTGCCAGCAGTCGCACCAACAATCAGCCCCAGCATTTT. Protein product: CASSRTNNQPQHF. Looking up the rest from reference TRBV2 and TRBJ1-5 gives the full variable domain: EPEVTQTPSHQVTQMGQEVILRCVPISNHLYFYWYRQILGQKVEFLVSFYNNEISEKSEIFDDQFSVERPDGSNFTLKIRSTKLEDSAMYFCASSRTNNQPQHFGDGTRLSIL.

This clone has at least ten counts. This chain uses TRBV30 with TRBJ2-2; D is possibly TRBD2 (5 bases). This CDR3 comprises 16 residues. Germline values: CDR1 GTSNPN, CDR2 SVGIG (reference sequence). V lost 1 base to trimming and J lost 2 bases, with 14 bases between them. The CDR3 nucleotides are TGTGCCTGGAGTGGGATTGCGGGTCAAAACACCGGGGAGCTGTTTTTT. Residues: CAWSGIAGQNTGELFF.

This clone occurred many times. The chain employs TRBV19 and TRBJ2-2, with TRBD2 matching 12 bases. With 8 bases clipped from V and 5 bases from J, the junction kept 12 bases outside the gene matches. The CDR3 contains 17 residues. From germline, CDR1 is LNHDA and CDR2 SQIVND (reference sequence). For the CDR3, the DNA is TGTGCCAGTCGCCGGGGCTCTAGCGGGAGGGGTACCGGGGAGCTGTTTTTT. Translating it yields CASRRGSSGRGTGELFF.

The J gene is TRBJ2-7, the V gene TRBV7-8; 9 bases match TRBD2. V lost 5 bases, J lost 5 bases, and 7 bases stayed unmatched. This CDR3 comprises 14 residues. CDR1 and CDR2 from the germline V gene are SGHVS and FQNEAQ. The CDR3 DNA reads TGTGCCAGCAGCGAGGGACTAGCCGTTCACGAGCAGTACTTC. It encodes CASSEGLAVHEQYF.

This clone was found many times. The rearrangement uses TRBV5-1 and TRBJ2-1; perhaps TRBD2 as D (6 bases). Germline loops: CDR1 SGHRS, CDR2 YFSETQ. The CDR3 totals 16 residues. V was pared by 0 bases and J by 1 base, with 11 bases between. CDR3 bases: TGCGCCAGCAGCTTGGGGGGGACTTTGTCCTACAATGAGCAGTTCTTC. This gives the protein CASSLGGTLSYNEQFF.

The chain links TRBV20-1 to TRBJ1-1; D might be TRBD1 (5 bases). The CDR3 contains 16 residues. Germline-derived CDR1 and CDR2 are DFQATT and SNEGSKA (reference sequence). Deletions cut 2 bases from V and 0 bases from J, with 16 bases between. The DNA for the CDR3 is TGCAGTGCTAGATCCCCCGGGGGGTTTATGAACACTGAAGCTTTCTTT. Translating it yields CSARSPGGFMNTEAFF.

This rearrangement joins TRBV28 to TRBJ2-7; 7 nucleotides agree with TRBD1. The V and J ends lost 6 bases and 2 bases, in that order; junction bases with no gene match: 4. The CDR3 loop spans 13 amino acids. Germline CDR1 is MDHEN and CDR2 is SYDVKM. CDR3 DNA sequence: TGTGCCAGCAGACCAGGGGGTACCTACGAGCAGTACTTC. It translates to CASRPGGTYEQYF.

This clone was seen more than once but under ten times. A clone one base away is much larger, so this may be a read error. The chain employs TRBV12-5 and TRBJ2-5; tentatively, D is TRBD1 (6 bases). The CDR3 has 11 residues. Germline V CDR1 and CDR2: LGHNT, FRNRAP. The CDR3 loop is CASASGETQCF. The CDR3 region has the DNA TGTGCTAGTGCCTCAGGGGAGACCCAGTGCTTC.

This clone was detected a few times. The CDR3 is CATSRRTSYEQYF. The CDR3, as DNA: TGTGCCACCAGCCGCAGAACCTCCTACGAGCAGTACTTC. The V and J genes are TRBV15 and TRBJ2-7; no reliable D call. CDR3 length: 13 amino acids. Germline V gene data show CDR1 as LNHNV and CDR2 as YYDKDF (reference sequence). Trimming took off 5 bases at V and 0 bases at J, with 8 bases between the two ends.

This clone was seen many times. A much larger clone lies a single base off, so this may be a read error. This specimen includes other DNA sequences encoding the same CDR3. The V gene is TRBV28, the J gene TRBJ1-1; maybe TRBD1 (5 bases). The V end was cut by 5 bases, the J end by 5 bases, with 12 bases between. Per germline, CDR1 MDHEN and CDR2 SYDVKM. CDR3 size: 13 residues. DNA of the CDR3: TGTGCCAGCAGTCGGCAGGGCGAAACTGAAGCTTTCTTT. It encodes CASSRQGETEAFF.